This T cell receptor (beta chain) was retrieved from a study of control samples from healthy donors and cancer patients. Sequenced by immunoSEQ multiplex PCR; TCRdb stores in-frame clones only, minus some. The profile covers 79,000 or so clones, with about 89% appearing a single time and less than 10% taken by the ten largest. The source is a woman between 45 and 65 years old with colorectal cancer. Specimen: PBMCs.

CDR3 coding DNA: TGCGCCAGCAGCCAGACAGACTCGAGCTCTGGAAACACCATATATTTT. Protein: CASSQTDSSSGNTIYF. The V and J genes are TRBV5-1 and TRBJ1-3; weak D call: TRBD1 (5 bases). Trimming removed 4 bases from V and 0 bases from J, with 14 bases in between. The germline CDR1 and CDR2 sequences are SGHRS and YFSETQ. The length of the CDR3 is 16 residues.